This T cell receptor beta chain was identified during a study of cytomegalovirus exposure and HLA in healthy donors. This clone was detected a few times. Germline V CDR1 and CDR2: SEHNR, FQNEAQ (reference sequence). V lost 5 bases and J lost 2; bases outside the gene matches: 7. The CDR3 contains 17 residues. Primers for the PCR totalled 60 Vbeta and 13 Jbeta. TCRdb's copy holds only in-frame clones and misses some; the assay was immunoSEQ multiplex PCR. The sample records some 160,000 clones, over 80% being singletons. This sequence joins TRBV7-9 and TRBJ2-6; TRBD1 matches at 9 bases. The TCR originated in a male donor in good health and CMV-seronegative. The specimen was PBMCs. The CDR3 DNA reads as TGTGCCAGCAGCACGGGACAGGGATCTCCTGGGGCCAACGTCCTGACTTTC. This translates into CASSTGQGSPGANVLTF.